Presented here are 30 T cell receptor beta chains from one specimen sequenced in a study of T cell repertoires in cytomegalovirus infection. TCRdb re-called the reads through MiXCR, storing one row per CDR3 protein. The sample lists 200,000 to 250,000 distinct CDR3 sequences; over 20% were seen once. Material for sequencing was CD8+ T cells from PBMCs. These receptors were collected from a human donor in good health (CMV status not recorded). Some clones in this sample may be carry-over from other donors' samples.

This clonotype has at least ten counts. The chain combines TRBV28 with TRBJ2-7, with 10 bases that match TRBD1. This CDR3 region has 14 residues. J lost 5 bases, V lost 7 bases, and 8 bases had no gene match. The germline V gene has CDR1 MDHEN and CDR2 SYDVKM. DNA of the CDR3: TGTGCCAGCACCCCCGGGACAGGGGCTCACGAGCAGTACTTC. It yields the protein CASTPGTGAHEQYF.

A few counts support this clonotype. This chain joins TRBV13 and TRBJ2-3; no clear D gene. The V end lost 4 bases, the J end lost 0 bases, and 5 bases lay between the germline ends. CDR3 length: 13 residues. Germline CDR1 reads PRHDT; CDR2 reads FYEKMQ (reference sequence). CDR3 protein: CASSSTSTDTQYF. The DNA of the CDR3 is TGTGCCAGCAGCTCTACTAGCACAGATACGCAGTATTTT.

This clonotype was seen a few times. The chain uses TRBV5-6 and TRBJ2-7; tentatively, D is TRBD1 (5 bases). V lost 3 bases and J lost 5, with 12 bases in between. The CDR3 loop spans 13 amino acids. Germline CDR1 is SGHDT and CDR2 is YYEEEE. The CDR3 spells CASSWGGSHEQYF. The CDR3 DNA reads TGTGCCAGCAGCTGGGGCGGCAGCCACGAGCAGTACTTC.

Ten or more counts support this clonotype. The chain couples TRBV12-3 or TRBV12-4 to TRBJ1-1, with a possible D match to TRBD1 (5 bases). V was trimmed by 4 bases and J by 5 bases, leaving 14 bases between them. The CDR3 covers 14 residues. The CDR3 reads CASSSTQGGTEAFF. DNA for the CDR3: TGTGCCAGCAGTTCCACTCAGGGAGGGACTGAAGCTTTCTTT.

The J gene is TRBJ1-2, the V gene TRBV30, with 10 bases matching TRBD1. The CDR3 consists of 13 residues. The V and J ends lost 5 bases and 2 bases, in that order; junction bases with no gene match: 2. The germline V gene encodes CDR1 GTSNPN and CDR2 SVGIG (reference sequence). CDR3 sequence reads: CAWGTGANYGYTF. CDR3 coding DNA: TGTGCCTGGGGGACAGGGGCGAACTATGGCTACACCTTC. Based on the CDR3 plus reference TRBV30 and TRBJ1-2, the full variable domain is SQTIHQWPATLVQPVGSPLSLECTVEGTSNPNLYWYRQAAGRGLQLLFYSVGIGQISSEVPQNLSASRPQDRQFILSSKKLLLSDSGFYLCAWGTGANYGYTFGSGTRLTVV.

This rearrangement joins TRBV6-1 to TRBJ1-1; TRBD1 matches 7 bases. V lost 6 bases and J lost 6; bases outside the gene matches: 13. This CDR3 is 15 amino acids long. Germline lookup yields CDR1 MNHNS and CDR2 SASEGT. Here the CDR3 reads CASSDSRQGRAEAFF. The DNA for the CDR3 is TGTGCCAGCAGCGATTCGAGACAGGGACGCGCTGAAGCTTTCTTT.

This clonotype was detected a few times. The CDR3 reads CASSLGPGGGINTEAFF. CDR3 DNA sequence: TGTGCCAGCAGCTTGGGTCCCGGAGGGGGCATTAACACTGAAGCTTTCTTT. The gene calls are TRBV5-6 and TRBJ1-1; 7 bases fit TRBD1. The CDR3 totals 17 residues. V dropped 0 bases and J dropped 2; count of bases not matched to a gene: 10. The V gene's germline CDR1 is SGHDT and CDR2 YYEEEE.

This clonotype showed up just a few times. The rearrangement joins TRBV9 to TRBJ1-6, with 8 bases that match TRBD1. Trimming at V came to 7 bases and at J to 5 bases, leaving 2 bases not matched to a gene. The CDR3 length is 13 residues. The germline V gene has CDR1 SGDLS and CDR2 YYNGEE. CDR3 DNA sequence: TGTGCCAGCTCACAGGGGGATAATTCACCCCTCCACTTT. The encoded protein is CASSQGDNSPLHF. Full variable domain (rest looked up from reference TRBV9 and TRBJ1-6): DSGVTQTPKHLITATGQRVTLRCSPRSGDLSVYWYQQSLDQGLQFLIQYYNGEERAKGNILERFSAQQFPDLHSELNLSSLELGDSALYFCASSQGDNSPLHFGNGTRLTVT.

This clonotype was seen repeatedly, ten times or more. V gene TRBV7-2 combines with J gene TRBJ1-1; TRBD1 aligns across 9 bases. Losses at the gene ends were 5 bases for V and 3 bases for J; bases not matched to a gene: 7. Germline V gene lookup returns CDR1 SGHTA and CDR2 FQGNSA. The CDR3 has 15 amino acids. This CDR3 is CASSARDRADTEAFF. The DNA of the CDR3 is TGTGCCAGCAGCGCCCGGGACAGGGCGGACACTGAAGCTTTCTTT. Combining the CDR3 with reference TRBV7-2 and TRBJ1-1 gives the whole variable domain GAGVSQSPSNKVTEKGKDVELRCDPISGHTALYWYRQSLGQGLEFLIYFQGNSAPDKSGLPSDRFSAERTGGSVSTLTIQRTQQEDSAVYLCASSARDRADTEAFFGQGTRLTVV.

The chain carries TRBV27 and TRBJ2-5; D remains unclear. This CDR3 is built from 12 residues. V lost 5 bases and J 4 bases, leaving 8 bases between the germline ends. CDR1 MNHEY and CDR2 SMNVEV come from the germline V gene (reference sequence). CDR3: CASSPPGETQYF. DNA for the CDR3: TGTGCCAGCAGTCCCCCGGGAGAGACCCAGTACTTC.

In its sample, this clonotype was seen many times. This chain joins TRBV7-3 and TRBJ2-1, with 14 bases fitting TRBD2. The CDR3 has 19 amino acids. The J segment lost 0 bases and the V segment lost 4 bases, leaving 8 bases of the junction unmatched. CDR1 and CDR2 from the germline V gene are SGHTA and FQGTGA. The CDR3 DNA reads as TGTGCCAGCAGCTCCGGACTAGCGGGGGGCCAGAGCTCCTACAATGAGCAGTTCTTC. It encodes CASSSGLAGGQSSYNEQFF.

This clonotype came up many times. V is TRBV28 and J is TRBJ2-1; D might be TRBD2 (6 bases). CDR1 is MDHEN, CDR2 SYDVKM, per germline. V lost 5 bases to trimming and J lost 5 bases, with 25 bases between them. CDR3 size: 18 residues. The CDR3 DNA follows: TGTGCCAGCAGTCCCCAGTGGAGGGAAGTCACACCGCACAATGAGCAGTTCTTC. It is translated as CASSPQWREVTPHNEQFF. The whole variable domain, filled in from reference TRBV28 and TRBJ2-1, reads DVKVTQSSRYLVKRTGEKVFLECVQDMDHENMFWYRQDPGLGLRLIYFSYDVKMKEKGDIPEGYSVSREKKERFSLILESASTNQTSMYLCASSPQWREVTPHNEQFFGPGTRLTVL.

The CDR3 loop reads CSAKEYEQYF. Written as DNA, the CDR3 is TGCAGTGCCAAAGAGTACGAGCAGTACTTC. V usage is TRBV20-1 and J usage is TRBJ2-7; no firm D call. Germline V gene lookup returns CDR1 DFQATT and CDR2 SNEGSKA (reference sequence). V was cut by 6 bases and J by 4 bases, with 7 bases left in between. CDR3 size: 10 residues.

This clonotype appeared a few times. The chain's CDR3 is CASSDTPEDEQFF. As DNA, the CDR3 is TGTGCCAGCAGTGACACTCCGGAGGATGAGCAGTTCTTC. The chain combines TRBV28 with TRBJ2-1; D may be TRBD2 (5 bases). Germline lookup yields CDR1 MDHEN and CDR2 SYDVKM. The CDR3 is 13 amino acids. The germline V and J ends were trimmed by 5 bases and 8 bases, with 13 bases remaining between them.

CDR3 sequence reads: CASSLDRADYGYTF. Here the CDR3 DNA reads TGCGCCAGCAGCTTAGATAGGGCCGACTATGGCTACACCTTC. This chain connects TRBV5-1 to TRBJ1-2; the D is unclear. With 2 bases removed from V and 3 bases from J, the gap between germline ends came to 11 bases. The CDR3 extends over 14 amino acids. Germline V gene sequence: CDR1 SGHRS, CDR2 YFSETQ.

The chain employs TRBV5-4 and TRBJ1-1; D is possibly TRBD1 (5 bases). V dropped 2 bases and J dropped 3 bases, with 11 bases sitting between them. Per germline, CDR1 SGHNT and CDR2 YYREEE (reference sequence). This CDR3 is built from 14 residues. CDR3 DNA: TGTGCCAGCAGCTTTCAGGGTAGGGACACTGAAGCTTTCTTT. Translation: CASSFQGRDTEAFF.

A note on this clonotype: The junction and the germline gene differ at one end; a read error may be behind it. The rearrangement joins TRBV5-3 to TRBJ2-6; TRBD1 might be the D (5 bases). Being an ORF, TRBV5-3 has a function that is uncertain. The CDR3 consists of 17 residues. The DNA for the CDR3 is TGTGCCAGCAGCTTACGGACACCCCAATCTGGGGCCAACGTCCTGACTTTC. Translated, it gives CASSLRTPQSGANVLTF.

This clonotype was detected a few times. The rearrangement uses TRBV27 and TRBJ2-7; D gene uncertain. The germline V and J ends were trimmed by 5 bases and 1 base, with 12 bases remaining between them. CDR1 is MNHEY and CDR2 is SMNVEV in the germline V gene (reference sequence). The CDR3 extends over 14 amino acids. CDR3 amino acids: CASSLRIFSYEQYF. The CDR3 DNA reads TGTGCCAGCAGTCTGCGGATCTTTTCCTACGAGCAGTACTTC.

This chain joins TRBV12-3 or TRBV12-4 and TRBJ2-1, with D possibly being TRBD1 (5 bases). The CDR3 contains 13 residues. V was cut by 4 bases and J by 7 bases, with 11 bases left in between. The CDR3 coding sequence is TGTGCCAGCAGTTCAGGGTACCCAAATGAGCAGTTCTTC. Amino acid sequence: CASSSGYPNEQFF.

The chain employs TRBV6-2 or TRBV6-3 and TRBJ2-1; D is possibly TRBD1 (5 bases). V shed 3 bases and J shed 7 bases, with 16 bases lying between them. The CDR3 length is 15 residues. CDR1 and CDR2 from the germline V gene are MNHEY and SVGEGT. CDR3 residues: CASSYRSDKRNEQFF. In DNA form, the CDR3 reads TGTGCCAGCAGTTATCGGTCGGACAAACGGAATGAGCAGTTCTTC.

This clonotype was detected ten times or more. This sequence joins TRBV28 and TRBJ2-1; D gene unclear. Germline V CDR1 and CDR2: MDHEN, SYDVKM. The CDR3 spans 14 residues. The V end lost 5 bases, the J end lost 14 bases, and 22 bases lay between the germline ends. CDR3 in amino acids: CASSSQVVVFREFF. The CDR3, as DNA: TGTGCCAGCAGTAGTCAGGTCGTCGTCTTCCGGGAGTTCTTC.

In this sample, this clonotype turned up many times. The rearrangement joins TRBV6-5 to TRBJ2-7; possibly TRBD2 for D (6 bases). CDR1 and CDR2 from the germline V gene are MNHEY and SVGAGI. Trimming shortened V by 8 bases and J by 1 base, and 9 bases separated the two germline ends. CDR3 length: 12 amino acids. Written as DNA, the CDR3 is TGTGCCAGCTCCGGGAGATCCTACGAGCAGTACTTC. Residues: CASSGRSYEQYF.

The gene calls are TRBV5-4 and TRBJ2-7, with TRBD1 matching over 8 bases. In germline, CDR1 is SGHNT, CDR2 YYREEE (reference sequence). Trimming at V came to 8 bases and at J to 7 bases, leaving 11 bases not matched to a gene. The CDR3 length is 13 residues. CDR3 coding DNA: TGTGCCAGTAAAGGGACAGGCTATCAGGAGCAGTACTTC. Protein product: CASKGTGYQEQYF.

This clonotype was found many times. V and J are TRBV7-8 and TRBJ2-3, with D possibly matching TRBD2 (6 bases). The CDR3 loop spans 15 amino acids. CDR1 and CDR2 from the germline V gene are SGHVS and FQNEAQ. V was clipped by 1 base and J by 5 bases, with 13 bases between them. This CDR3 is CASSLGGTFRDTQYF. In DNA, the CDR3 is TGTGCCAGCAGCTTAGGCGGGACGTTCAGAGATACGCAGTATTTT.

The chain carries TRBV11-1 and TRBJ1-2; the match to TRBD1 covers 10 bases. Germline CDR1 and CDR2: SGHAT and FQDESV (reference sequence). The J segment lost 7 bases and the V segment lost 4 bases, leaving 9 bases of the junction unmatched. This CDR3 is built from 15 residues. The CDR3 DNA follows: TGTGCCAGCAGCTCCTCAGCGGGACAGGGGCTTGGCTACACCTTC. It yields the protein CASSSSAGQGLGYTF.

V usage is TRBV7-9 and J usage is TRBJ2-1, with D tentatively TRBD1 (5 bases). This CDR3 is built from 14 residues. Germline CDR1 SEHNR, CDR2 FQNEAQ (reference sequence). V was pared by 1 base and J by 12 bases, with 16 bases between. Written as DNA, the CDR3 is TGTGCCAGCAGCTTAGAACGAGACCGTAGGGGGCAGTTCTTC. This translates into CASSLERDRRGQFF.

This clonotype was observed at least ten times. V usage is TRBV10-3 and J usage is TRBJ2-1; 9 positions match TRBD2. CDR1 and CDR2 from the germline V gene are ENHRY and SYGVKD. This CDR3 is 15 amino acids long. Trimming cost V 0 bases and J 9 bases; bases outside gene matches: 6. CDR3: CAISESWRGGPEQFF. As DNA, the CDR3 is TGTGCCATCAGTGAGTCTTGGCGGGGGGGCCCTGAGCAGTTCTTC.

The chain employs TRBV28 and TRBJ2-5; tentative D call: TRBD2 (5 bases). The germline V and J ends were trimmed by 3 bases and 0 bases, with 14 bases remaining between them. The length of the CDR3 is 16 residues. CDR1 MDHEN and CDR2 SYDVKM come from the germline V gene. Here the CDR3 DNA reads TGTGCCAGCAGTTTGAACGGACTTGGATACCAAGAGACCCAGTACTTC. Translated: CASSLNGLGYQETQYF.

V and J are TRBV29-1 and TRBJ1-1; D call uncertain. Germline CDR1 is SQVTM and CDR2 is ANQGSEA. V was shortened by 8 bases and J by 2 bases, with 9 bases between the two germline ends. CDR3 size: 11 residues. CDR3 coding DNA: TGCAGCACTCATCTCAACACTGAAGCTTTCTTT. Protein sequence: CSTHLNTEAFF.

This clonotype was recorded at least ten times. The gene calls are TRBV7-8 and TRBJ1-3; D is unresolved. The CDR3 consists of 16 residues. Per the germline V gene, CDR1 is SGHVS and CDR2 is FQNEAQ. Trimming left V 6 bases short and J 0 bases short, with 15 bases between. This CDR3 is CASSPFLGGSGNTIYF. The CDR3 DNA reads TGTGCCAGCAGTCCCTTCCTAGGTGGCTCTGGAAACACCATATATTTT.